A selection of T cell receptor beta chains follows, all from one sample in a study of blood T cell repertoires in COVID-19. Produced via immunoSEQ multiplex PCR; TCRdb's table is partial and in-frame only. The table records around 150,000 clones, roughly 85% of them present only once. Material for sequencing was peripheral blood. These receptors all come from a human donor in a cohort sampled during active COVID-19. CDR3s include the opening cysteine and the closing phenylalanine or tryptophan. The D gene is left open where the match is weak. For some rows the clone size is stated as once, few or many, or as a class when expanded; others skip it.

>TRBJ1-1|few|TRBV7-9|NA
TGTGCCAGCAGCTTACTCCTTTCCGGGACTGAAGCTTTCTTT
CASSLLLSGTEAFF
>TRBJ2-7|NA|TRBV11-3|NA
TGTGCCAGCAGCTTAGTTTCCGGGACTGGAACCTACGAGCAGTACTTC
CASSLVSGTGTYEQYF
>TRBJ2-3|NA|TRBV9|TRBD2
TGTGCCAGCAGCCCCCGGGGGGGTAGCACAGATACGCAGTATTTT
CASSPRGGSTDTQYF
>TRBJ2-3|NA|TRBV7-3|TRBD2
TGTGCCAGCAGCTCGGCTAGCGGAACTAGCACAGATACGCAGTATTTT
CASSSASGTSTDTQYF
>TRBJ1-2|NA|TRBV5-1|NA
TGCGCCAGCAGCCACAGGACGGGCTATGGCTACACCTTC
CASSHRTGYGYTF
>TRBJ2-3|NA|TRBV5-1|TRBD2
TGCGCCAGCAGCAACGGACTAGCGGGGACCACAGATACGCAGTATTTT
CASSNGLAGTTDTQYF
>TRBJ2-7|once|TRBV28|TRBD2
TGTGCCAGCAGTTTAGGGAATAGCGGGAGACTTTACGAGCAGTACTTC
CASSLGNSGRLYEQYF
>TRBJ2-1|NA|TRBV6-1|NA
TGTGCCAGCAGTGTGGGGAGCGGTCCAGACTACAATGAGCAGTTCTTC
CASSVGSGPDYNEQFF
>TRBJ1-5|NA|TRBV6-2/TRBV6-3|TRBD1
TGTGCCAGCAGTTACCTGACAGGGTCGGGTCAGCCCCAGCATTTT
CASSYLTGSGQPQHF
>TRBJ2-7|NA|TRBV5-1|TRBD2
TGCGCCAGCAGCGAGGAGGGACTAGCGGGATTGGGCTACGAGCAGTACTTC
CASSEEGLAGLGYEQYF
>TRBJ1-1|NA|TRBV5-1|NA
TGCGCCAGCAGCCAGTGGGTGGCCGCGGATGGGAACACTGAAGCTTTCTTT
CASSQWVAADGNTEAFF
>TRBJ1-2|NA|TRBV10-3|TRBD1
TGTGCCATCAGTGAGTCTTACGGGACAGGTGGCTACACCTTC
CAISESYGTGGYTF
>TRBJ2-7|NA|TRBV7-8|TRBD2
TGTGCCAGCAGCTTGGTCCTGACTAGCGGGAGCGGGGAGCAGTACTTC
CASSLVLTSGSGEQYF
>TRBJ1-5|NA|TRBV5-1|NA
TGCGCCAGCAGCTTGGAGGGAGATAGCAATCAGCCCCAGCATTTT
CASSLEGDSNQPQHF
>TRBJ1-2|NA|TRBV30|TRBD1
TGTGCCTGGAGTTACCGGGACAGGGGGCATGGCTACACCTTC
CAWSYRDRGHGYTF
>TRBJ2-1|few|TRBV6-4|TRBD2
TGTGCCAGCAGTTCCCGACTAGCGGGGCGTAATGAGCAGTTCTTC
CASSSRLAGRNEQFF
>TRBJ1-6|NA|TRBV5-1|NA
TGCGCCAGCAGCTTGGGACAGGACAATTCACCCCTCCACTTT
CASSLGQDNSPLHF
>TRBJ1-6|NA|TRBV3-1/TRBV3-2|NA
TGTGCCAGCAGCCAAGAGTACAAGACCTATAATTCACCCCTCCACTTT
CASSQEYKTYNSPLHF
>TRBJ2-5|NA|TRBV24-1|TRBD2
TGTGCCGCCGGGGAGGGTACACAAGAGACCCAGTACTTC
CAAGEGTQETQYF
>TRBJ1-5|few|TRBV5-1|TRBD1
TGCGCCAGCAGCATTGGGGACAGGGAAACGGAGCCCCAGCATTTT
CASSIGDRETEPQHF
>TRBJ1-4|NA|TRBV9|NA
TGTGCCAGCAGCGTATCCGGTTCGGGGAATGAAAAACTGTTTTTT
CASSVSGSGNEKLFF
>TRBJ2-3|NA|TRBV7-3|TRBD2
TGTGCCAGCAGCTCCCGGACTAGCGGGGCCCTGACCTCTAGCACAGATACGCAGTATTTT
CASSSRTSGALTSSTDTQYF
>TRBJ2-3|once|TRBV3-1/TRBV3-2|NA
TGTGCCTGCGGAGAGGGCACCTTCACAGATACGCAGTATTTT
CACGEGTFTDTQYF
>TRBJ1-1|NA|TRBV24-1|NA
TGTGCCACCAGTGCGACAGGCGAGAACACTGAAGCTTTCTTT
CATSATGENTEAFF
>TRBJ1-6|NA|TRBV6-5|TRBD1
TGTGCCAGCAGTTACCTCGGGACAGAGAATTCACCCCTCCACTTT
CASSYLGTENSPLHF
>TRBJ2-7|few|TRBV29-1|NA
TGCAGCGTTGGACAGACCTACGAGCAGTACTTC
CSVGQTYEQYF
>TRBJ2-7|NA|TRBV5-1|NA
TGCGCCAGCAGTTCCGACAGCCACGAGCAGTACTTC
CASSSDSHEQYF
>TRBJ2-7|NA|TRBV19|NA
TGTGCTAGGGCGGGACGCTCCTACGAGCAGTACTTC
CARAGRSYEQYF
>TRBJ2-5|NA|TRBV7-8|TRBD1
TGTGCCAGCAGCAAGACAGGGCCTCAAGAGACCCAGTACTTC
CASSKTGPQETQYF
>TRBJ2-5|few|TRBV6-5|NA
TGTGCCAGCACTGGAGGGGGACAGCAAGAGACCCAGTACTTC
CASTGGGQQETQYF
>TRBJ2-5|NA|TRBV19|TRBD2
TGTGCCAGCAAGGGACTAGCGGGGGTGGGGCAAGAGACCCAGTACTTC
CASKGLAGVGQETQYF
>TRBJ1-5|NA|TRBV6-2/TRBV6-3|NA
TGTGCCAGCAGTTACTCGCCAGGGAATCAGCCCCAGCATTTT
CASSYSPGNQPQHF